This T cell receptor beta chain originates from a study of T cell responses to AZD1222 COVID-19 vaccine. CDR1 SQVTM and CDR2 ANQGSEA come from the germline V gene. This CDR3 has 15 amino acids. Trimming removed 4 bases from V and 5 bases from J, with 17 bases in between. This table comes from immunoSEQ multiplex PCR, and its TCRdb copy is limited to in-frame clones, with some not included. This sample yields under 130,000 clones, of which approximately 90% are seen a single time; about 9.1% belongs to the top ten. This specimen was peripheral blood, taken on day 0 of AZD1222 vaccination. V usage is TRBV29-1 and J usage is TRBJ2-2, with D possibly TRBD1 on 6 matching bases. The origin of this receptor is an adult in good health. The CDR3 protein is CSVGNADRPTGELFF. The CDR3 DNA reads TGCAGCGTTGGGAACGCTGACAGGCCGACCGGGGAGCTGTTTTTT.